This TCR beta chain is drawn from a study of identical twins. TCRdb reprocessed the 5' RACE reads via MiXCR and lists one record per CDR3 protein. The data contain about 690,000 distinct CDR3 sequences, around 20% of them singletons. A remark on this clonotype: Its antigen is unidentified.

The length of the CDR3 is 11 residues. Germline-derived CDR1 and CDR2 are DFQATT and SNEGSKA (reference sequence). Study observations and caveats: The models gave estimates that fell short of the out-of-frame TCR alpha sharing seen in monozygotic twins.

These same data were also listed under a study on T cells expressing NK-cell markers. That study reports: Sorting in several experiments was restricted by an anti-gamma-delta TCR antibody to alpha-beta TCR T cells.

The chain employs TRBV20-1 and TRBJ2-5; D may be TRBD1 (6 bases). This sequence originates from a woman in her late teens or twenties in good health. The sample comprised PBMCs. The CDR3 DNA follows: TGCAGCCAGGGGTTGAGAGAGACCCAGTACTTC. Its translation is CSQGLRETQYF.